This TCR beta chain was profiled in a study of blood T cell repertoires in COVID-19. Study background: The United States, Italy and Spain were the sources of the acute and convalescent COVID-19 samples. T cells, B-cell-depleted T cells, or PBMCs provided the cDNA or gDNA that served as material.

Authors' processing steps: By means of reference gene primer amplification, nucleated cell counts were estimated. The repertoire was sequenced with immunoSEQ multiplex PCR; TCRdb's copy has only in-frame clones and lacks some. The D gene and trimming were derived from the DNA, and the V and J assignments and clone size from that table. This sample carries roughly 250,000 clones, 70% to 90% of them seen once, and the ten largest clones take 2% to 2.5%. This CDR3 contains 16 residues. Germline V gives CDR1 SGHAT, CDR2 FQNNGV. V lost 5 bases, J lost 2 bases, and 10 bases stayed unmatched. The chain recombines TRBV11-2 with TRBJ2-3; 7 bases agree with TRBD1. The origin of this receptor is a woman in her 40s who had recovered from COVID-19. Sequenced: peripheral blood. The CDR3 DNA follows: TGTGCCAGCAGCCCTCAGGGGGTCTCCCCCACAGATACGCAGTATTTT. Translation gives CASSPQGVSPTDTQYF.